The clone carrying this TCR beta chain was detected many times. The target antigen is unknown. A sample-barcoded 5' primer and a J-beta primer mix were used in a second PCR of roughly 6 to 11 cycles. Every cDNA molecule bore a tag from a template-switch adaptor containing 12 random nucleotides. Paired-end reads containing CDR3 totaled no fewer than 3 million for each sample. TCRdb independently ran MiXCR on the 5' RACE reads; one entry per CDR3 protein. This table has about 930,000 distinct CDR3 sequences, almost 30% appearing once. These data belong to a study of blood T cells in healthy people across ages. Study results and caveats: In older individuals, TCR beta diversity per million T cells was lower, falling roughly linearly with age.

CDR3 length: 14 amino acids. Trimming cost V 7 bases and J 2 bases; bases outside gene matches: 3. Germline V gene data show CDR1 as ENHRY and CDR2 as SYGVKD. Another study also made use of these data, one on T cells of mothers and their children. Per that study: Over 9 million TCR beta CDR3 reads were obtained from each mother, and around 2.8 million from each child.

The J gene is TRBJ2-1, the V gene TRBV10-3; 9 nucleotides line up with TRBD1. The receptor comes from a woman aged 40 to 55 in good health. Sequenced input: blood. CDR3: CAIKGTGTYNEQFF. The DNA for the CDR3 is TGTGCCATCAAGGGGACAGGGACCTACAATGAGCAGTTCTTC.